A selection of T cell receptor beta chains follows, all from one sample in a study of blood T cell repertoires in COVID-19. Measured with immunoSEQ multiplex PCR; TCRdb has only the in-frame clones, and not every one. The table lists approximately 150,000 clones, about 88% of them singletons, with roughly 2.5% in the top ten. Sequencing input: peripheral blood. These receptor sequences come from a human donor with COVID-19, enrolled during active disease. The donor label of this sample is uncertain. CDR3s leave out the opening cysteine and the closing phenylalanine or tryptophan.

v_call cdr3_aa
TRBV12-1 ASSLDTGDEQY
TRBV19 ASSVGTSGTQY
TRBV19 ATLGMVTGELF
TRBV28 ASSQSVNGYT
TRBV11-2 ASSLGRGGASDTQY
TRBV5-5 ASSSLLAGGPIAGELF
TRBV5-5 ASSLITAQETQY
TRBV7-5 VRDRQGIVSNQPQH
TRBV28 ASSSGDSQANGYT
TRBV11-2 ASRRGDTQY
TRBV9 ASSARTDNSPLH
TRBV2 ASSVSRDSGEKLF
TRBV18 ASSPMEGRSNQPQH
TRBV19 ASSIRRGEAF
TRBV7-2 ASSLVEQGEQY
TRBV11-1 ASSPGTGRTEAF
TRBV14 ASSHRSGPYVNQPQH
TRBV5-4 ASSRRLVETQY
TRBV13 ASSSIWTSGRASLYNEQF
TRBV13 ASTRQGYGEQY
TRBV12-3/TRBV12-4 ASRRSDTEAF
TRBV18 ASSPRLAGPSYNEQF
TRBV6-5 AARRVGSFYNEQF
TRBV19 ATSRNRDTGEKLF
TRBV12-3/TRBV12-4 ASRRDRNEQY
TRBV7-6 ASQGQETQY
TRBV18 ASSPLTGSSEQF
TRBV5-1 ASSLAGGETQY
TRBV5-1 ASSLDPGQAEAF
TRBV27 ASSSGQSTDTQY
TRBV28 ASNIQPQH
TRBV30 AWSVRGLLEQF
TRBV10-3 AIWREGHDTQY
TRBV19 ASSNRGISYEQY
TRBV9 ASSGSLTGEAF
TRBV10-3 AISASGRSDEQY
TRBV27 ASRPGRSNQPQH
TRBV6-1 ASSEVGAGPYEQY
TRBV5-1 ASSFTGGLNTEAF
TRBV28 ASSSGQAGEKLF
TRBV5-1 ASSFWGDRGLDTEAF
TRBV20-1 SAPFTDTQY
TRBV28 ASSRLAGETGELF
TRBV5-1 ASSLTGYQETQY
TRBV2 ASRTTSWTEQF
TRBV25-1 ATQDRSAHEQY
TRBV5-1 ASSFLATGGSRSGANVLT
TRBV5-1 ASSSALGVDEQY